This T cell receptor (beta chain) was sequenced for a study of T cell responses to AZD1222 COVID-19 vaccine. Regarding the study as a whole: An increase in Spike-specific TCR breadth and depth was observed after two AZD1222 doses. There were mostly white British donors and more females than males, and clonal diversity was possibly underestimated. Researchers report vaccine-associated CD4 TCRs spanning spike, with dominance at 160-218 and 743-854.

As for this clone: Its antigen is undetermined.

The assay was immunoSEQ multiplex PCR, and TCRdb's table has in-frame clones only and misses some. The profile shows over 120,000 clones, 80% to 95% of them singletons. Pooling was applied to second doses at about 4 or about 12 weeks. CDR1 and CDR2 from the germline V gene are LNHDA and SQIVND (reference sequence). The CDR3 covers 17 residues. V gave up 6 bases and J gave up 2 bases; unmatched junction bases: 10. Sequencing used peripheral blood, obtained 28 days after the second AZD1222 dose. V usage is TRBV19 and J usage is TRBJ2-2; 9 nucleotides match TRBD2. The source is an adult who received the AZD1222 COVID-19 vaccine. The CDR3 DNA follows: TGTGCCAGTAGGTCAGGCAGCGGGAGGACAAACACCGGGGAGCTGTTTTTT. Its translation: CASRSGSGRTNTGELFF.